The 14 T cell receptor beta chains given below trace back to one sample, sequenced in a study of chemoradiotherapy in HPV16-positive cancers. Profiled with immunoSEQ multiplex PCR; TCRdb holds only in-frame clones, not every one. The sample lists 4,000 to 6,000 clones; roughly nine tenths were seen once. The material sequenced was tumor tissue, taken from a patient who underwent chemoradiotherapy. These TCRs come from a human donor with HPV-associated anogenital cancer.

The chain combines TRBV7-9 with TRBJ1-4; no definite D call. The length of the CDR3 is 11 residues. Trimming shortened V by 5 bases and J by 8 bases, and 6 bases separated the two germline ends. Germline-derived CDR1 and CDR2 are SEHNR and FQNEAQ (reference sequence). The chain's CDR3 is CASSGLEKLFF. Here the CDR3 DNA reads TGTGCCAGCAGCGGACTCGAAAAACTGTTTTTT.

The rearrangement joins TRBV7-9 to TRBJ1-2; 10 bases match TRBD1. Germline assignment: CDR1 SEHNR and CDR2 FQNEAQ (reference sequence). With V trimmed by 4 bases and J by 6 bases, 11 bases remained unmatched. The CDR3 has 16 residues. The CDR3 region has the DNA TGTGCCAGCAGCTACCCCCCCGACAGGGGGCGAAATGGCTACACCTTC. Amino acids: CASSYPPDRGRNGYTF. Drawing the rest from reference TRBV7-9 and TRBJ1-2, the complete variable domain is DTGVSQNPRHKITKRGQNVTFRCDPISEHNRLYWYRQTLGQGPEFLTYFQNEAQLEKSRLLSDRFSAERPKGSFSTLEIQRTEQGDSAMYLCASSYPPDRGRNGYTFGSGTRLTVV.

The gene calls are TRBV6-6 and TRBJ2-7, with 9 bases lining up with TRBD2. This CDR3 has 15 amino acids. Unmatched junction bases numbered 8, after V lost 6 bases and J lost 2 bases. CDR1 MNHNY and CDR2 SVGAGI come from the germline V gene (reference sequence). The CDR3 here is CASSLGSGRTYEQYF. The CDR3 DNA sequence: TGTGCCAGCAGCCTGGGGAGCGGGAGGACCTACGAGCAGTACTTC.

The chain combines TRBV6-1 with TRBJ2-3, with 7 bases aligning to TRBD2. CDR1 and CDR2 from the germline V gene are MNHNS and SASEGT. The CDR3 spans 15 residues. J lost 1 base, V lost 6 bases, and 7 bases had no gene match. Written as DNA, the CDR3 is TGTGCCAGCAGCCCCCTAGCGGAGGGCACAGATACGCAGTATTTT. It encodes CASSPLAEGTDTQYF.

This rearrangement joins TRBV9 to TRBJ1-2, with D possibly being TRBD1 (6 bases). Per germline, CDR1 SGDLS and CDR2 YYNGEE. V was trimmed by 5 bases and J by 6 bases, leaving 17 bases between them. The CDR3 runs 14 residues. The CDR3 nucleotides read TGTGCCAGCAGTCTCAACCCAGGGGTGGATGGCTACACCTTC. Protein sequence: CASSLNPGVDGYTF.

Only one count was recorded for this clone. V is TRBV6-6 and J is TRBJ1-1, with TRBD1 matching over 8 bases. Germline trimming cut 9 bases from V and 7 bases from J; bases unmatched to any gene: 4. The CDR3 length is 11 residues. Looked up from germline, CDR1 is MNHNY and CDR2 is SVGAGI (reference sequence). Written as DNA, the CDR3 is TGTGCCAGTAGGACAGGGTTTGAAGCTTTCTTT. It specifies CASRTGFEAFF.

The V call is TRBV5-6, the J call TRBJ1-1; weak D call: TRBD1 (6 bases). Trimming removed 4 bases at V and 5 bases at J, with 18 bases between. CDR3 length: 15 residues. Germline-derived CDR1 and CDR2 are SGHDT and YYEEEE. The CDR3 sequence: CASSPRQDLGTEAFF. CDR3 sequence (DNA): TGTGCCAGCAGCCCCCGACAGGATCTTGGAACTGAAGCTTTCTTT.

The chain employs TRBV5-4 and TRBJ2-1; TRBD2 agrees at 8 bases. Losses at the gene ends were 0 bases for V and 5 bases for J; bases not matched to a gene: 1. CDR1 and CDR2 from the germline V gene are SGHNT and YYREEE (reference sequence). This CDR3 comprises 14 residues. In DNA, the CDR3 is TGTGCCAGCAGCTTGGTTAGCGGGGACAATGAGCAGTTCTTC. It translates to CASSLVSGDNEQFF.

CDR3 DNA sequence: TGTGCCAGCAGCCTGACAGGGGTTGGCGAGCAGTACTTC. Its protein product is CASSLTGVGEQYF. The chain carries TRBV6-5 and TRBJ2-7; 8 bases are shared with TRBD1. Trimming at V came to 6 bases and at J to 6 bases, leaving 7 bases not matched to a gene. CDR3 size: 13 residues. Germline V gene sequence: CDR1 MNHEY, CDR2 SVGAGI.

V gene TRBV30 combines with J gene TRBJ2-7, with TRBD2 as a possible D gene (5 bases). Trimming shortened V by 5 bases and J by 0 bases, and 11 bases separated the two germline ends. The germline V gene has CDR1 GTSNPN and CDR2 SVGIG (reference sequence). The CDR3 loop spans 13 amino acids. This chain's CDR3 is CAWGLLSSYEQYF. CDR3 DNA sequence: TGTGCCTGGGGACTCCTAAGCTCCTACGAGCAGTACTTC.

The rearrangement joins TRBV5-4 to TRBJ2-2; a weak D match, TRBD1 (5 bases). Looked up from germline, CDR1 is SGHNT and CDR2 is YYREEE (reference sequence). V was pared by 2 bases and J by 5 bases, with 13 bases between. The CDR3 spans 15 residues. In DNA form, the CDR3 reads TGTGCCAGCAGCTTCTCCAGGGCCCGAACCGGGGAGCTGTTTTTT. Protein product: CASSFSRARTGELFF.

The chain uses TRBV27 and TRBJ1-5; D perhaps matches TRBD1 (6 bases). The CDR3 consists of 15 residues. Germline-derived CDR1 and CDR2 are MNHEY and SMNVEV (reference sequence). Trimming left V 4 bases short and J 4 bases short, with 14 bases between. The CDR3 spells CASSSVGGSNQPQHF. For the CDR3, the DNA is TGTGCCAGCAGTTCCGTGGGGGGCTCGAATCAGCCCCAGCATTTT.

V usage is TRBV7-3 and J usage is TRBJ2-5, with 8 bases fitting TRBD2. The CDR3 is made up of 13 amino acids. Trimming removed 5 bases from V and 7 bases from J; junction bases left unmatched: 6. Germline CDR1 is SGHTA and CDR2 is FQGTGA. CDR3 residues: CASSLLAEGTQYF. The DNA for the CDR3 is TGTGCCAGCAGCCTACTAGCGGAAGGGACCCAGTACTTC.

The CDR3 bases are TGTGCCAGCAGTCAAGGGACTAGCTCTTCGTACGAGCAGTACTTC. Amino acids: CASSQGTSSSYEQYF. The chain uses TRBV7-9 and TRBJ2-7; 9 bases align to TRBD2. This CDR3 spans 15 amino acids. Germline V gene data show CDR1 as SEHNR and CDR2 as FQNEAQ (reference sequence). Trimming at V came to 6 bases and at J to 4 bases, leaving 10 bases not matched to a gene. Based on the CDR3 plus reference TRBV7-9 and TRBJ2-7, the full variable domain is DTGVSQNPRHKITKRGQNVTFRCDPISEHNRLYWYRQTLGQGPEFLTYFQNEAQLEKSRLLSDRFSAERPKGSFSTLEIQRTEQGDSAMYLCASSQGTSSSYEQYFGPGTRLTVT.